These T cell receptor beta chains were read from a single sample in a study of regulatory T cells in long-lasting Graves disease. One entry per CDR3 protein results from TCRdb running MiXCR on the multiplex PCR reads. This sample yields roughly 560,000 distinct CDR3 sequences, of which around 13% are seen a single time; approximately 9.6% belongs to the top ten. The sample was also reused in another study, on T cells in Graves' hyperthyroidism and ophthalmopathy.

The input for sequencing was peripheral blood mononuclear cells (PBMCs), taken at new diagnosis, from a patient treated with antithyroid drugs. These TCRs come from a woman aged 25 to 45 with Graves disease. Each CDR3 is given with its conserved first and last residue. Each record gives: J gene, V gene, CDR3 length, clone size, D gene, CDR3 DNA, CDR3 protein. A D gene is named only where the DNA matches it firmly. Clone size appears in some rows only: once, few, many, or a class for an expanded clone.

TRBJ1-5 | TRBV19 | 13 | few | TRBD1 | TGTGCCAGTAGCGACAGGGTCACTCAGCCCCAGCATTTT | CASSDRVTQPQHF
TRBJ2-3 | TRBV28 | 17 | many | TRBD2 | TGTGCCAGCAGTTCCCCCCATAGCGGGAGGGGTACGTATACGCAGTATTTT | CASSSPHSGRGTYTQYF
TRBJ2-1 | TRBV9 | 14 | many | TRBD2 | TGTGCCAGCACGGGTAGCGGGAGCAACAATGAGCAGTTCTTC | CASTGSGSNNEQFF
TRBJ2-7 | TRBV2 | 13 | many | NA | TGTGCCAGCAGTGAAGGCCCGTCCTACGAGCAGTACTTC | CASSEGPSYEQYF
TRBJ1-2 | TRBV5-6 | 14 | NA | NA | TGTGCCAGCTTATCCCGGGGCCACCACTATGGCTACACCTTC | CASLSRGHHYGYTF
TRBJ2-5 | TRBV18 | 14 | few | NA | TGTGCCAGCTCACCAATCGCTGACCAAGAGACCCAGTACTTC | CASSPIADQETQYF
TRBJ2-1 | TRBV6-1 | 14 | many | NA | TGTGCCAGCAGTGAAGCGCTCGCCTACAATGAGCAGTTCTTC | CASSEALAYNEQFF
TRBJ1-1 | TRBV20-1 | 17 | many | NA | TGCAGTGCTAGGGGCTTTGGGGACGTAGGGGAGGACACTGAAGCTTTCTTT | CSARGFGDVGEDTEAFF
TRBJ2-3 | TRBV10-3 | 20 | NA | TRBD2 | TGTGCCATCAGTGACGAACTAGCGGTCCCCAGTGGATCTAGCACAGATACGCAGTATTTT | CAISDELAVPSGSSTDTQYF
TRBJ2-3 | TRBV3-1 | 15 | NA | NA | TGTGCCAGCAGCCAAGATCGGTCCCGCCTTAATACGCAGTATTTT | CASSQDRSRLNTQYF
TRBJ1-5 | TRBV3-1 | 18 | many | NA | TGTGCCAGCAGCCACAGGGGAACAGCCGGGCGTATGAGTCAGCCCCAGCATTTT | CASSHRGTAGRMSQPQHF
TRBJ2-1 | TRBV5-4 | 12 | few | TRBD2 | TGTGCCAGCAGCGGGAGGGCGAATGAGCAGTTCTTC | CASSGRANEQFF
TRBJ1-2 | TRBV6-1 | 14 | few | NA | TGTGCCAGCAGTGACTGGGATGGGGTTGATGGCTACACCTTC | CASSDWDGVDGYTF
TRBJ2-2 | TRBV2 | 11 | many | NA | TGTGCCAGCAGGTCGGAGGGGGAGCTGTTTTTT | CASRSEGELFF
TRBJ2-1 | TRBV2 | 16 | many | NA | TGTGCCAGCAGGACTTCCCGGGATATATATAATCATGAGCAGTTCTTC | CASRTSRDIYNHEQFF
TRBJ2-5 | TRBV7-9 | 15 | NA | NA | TGTGCCAGCAGCTTAACGACACTAGCTTTCGAGACCCAGTACTTC | CASSLTTLAFETQYF
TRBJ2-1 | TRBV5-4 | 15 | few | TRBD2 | TGTGCCAGCAGCTTGGGCGGGAGGTATTACAATGAGCAGTTCTTC | CASSLGGRYYNEQFF
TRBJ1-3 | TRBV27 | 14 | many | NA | TGTGCCAGCTGGACACGGTCCTCTGGAAACACCATATATTTT | CASWTRSSGNTIYF
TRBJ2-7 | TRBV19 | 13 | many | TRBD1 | TGTGCCAGTAGTATACCGGGACAGAACGAGCAGTACTTC | CASSIPGQNEQYF
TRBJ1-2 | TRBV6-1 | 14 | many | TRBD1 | TGTGCCAGCAGTACCCGGGACAGAGCCGGTGGCTACACCTTC | CASSTRDRAGGYTF
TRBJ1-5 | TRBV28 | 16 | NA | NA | TGTGCCAGCAGTGTCCCCGGGGAGGGGAGCAATCAGCCCCAGCATTTT | CASSVPGEGSNQPQHF
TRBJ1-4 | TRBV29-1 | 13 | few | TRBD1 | TGCAGCGTTGGCACAGGGGGAAATGAAAAACTGTTTTTT | CSVGTGGNEKLFF
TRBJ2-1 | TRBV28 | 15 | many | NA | TGTGCCAGCAGCCGGACAGTTAATATTCTGAATGAGCAGTTCTTC | CASSRTVNILNEQFF
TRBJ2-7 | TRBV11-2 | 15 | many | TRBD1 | TGTGCCAGCAGCTCCCCGGACAGGGCAACCTACGAGCAGTACTTC | CASSSPDRATYEQYF
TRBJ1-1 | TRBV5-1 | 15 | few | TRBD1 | TGCGCCAGCAGCCCAGGGGGAGGAGTTTACACTGAAGCTTTCTTT | CASSPGGGVYTEAFF
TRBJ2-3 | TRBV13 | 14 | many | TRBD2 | TGTGCCAGCAGCCTCGGGACTATTCAACATACGCAGTATTTT | CASSLGTIQHTQYF
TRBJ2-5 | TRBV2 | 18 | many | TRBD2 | TGTGCCAGCACCAGAGGCGGGAGAGGTACCGTCAGGAGCGAGACCCAGTACTTC | CASTRGGRGTVRSETQYF
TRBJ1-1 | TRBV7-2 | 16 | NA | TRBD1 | TGTGCCAGCAGCAGAAGGGGTCTAACAGGGGCCACTGAAGCTTTCTTT | CASSRRGLTGATEAFF
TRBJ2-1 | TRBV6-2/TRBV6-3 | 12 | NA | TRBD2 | TGTGCCAGCAGTTCGACTAGCGGTGAGCAGTTCTTC | CASSSTSGEQFF
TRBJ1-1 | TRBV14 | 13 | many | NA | TGTGCCAGCAGCCAAAACGAGGGCACTGAAGCTTTCTTT | CASSQNEGTEAFF
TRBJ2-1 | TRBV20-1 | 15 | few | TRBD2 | TGCAGTGCTAGGATACTAGCGGGAGGGCGGAATGAGCAGTTCTTC | CSARILAGGRNEQFF
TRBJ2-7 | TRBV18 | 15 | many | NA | TGTGCCAGCTCACCAGCCCTAGCCCTCGCCGACGAGCAGTACTTC | CASSPALALADEQYF
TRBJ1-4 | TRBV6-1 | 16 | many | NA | TGTGCCAGCAGTGAATCGTTGGTTCGGCCGAATGAAAAACTGTTTTTT | CASSESLVRPNEKLFF
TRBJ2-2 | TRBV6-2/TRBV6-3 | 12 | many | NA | TGTGCCAGCAGTTCCTACTACGGGGAGCTGTTTTTT | CASSSYYGELFF
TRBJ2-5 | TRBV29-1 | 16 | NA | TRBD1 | TGCAGCGTTGAAGATCGTGCCGGGACAGGGGACGAGACCCAGTACTTC | CSVEDRAGTGDETQYF
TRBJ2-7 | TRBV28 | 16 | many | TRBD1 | TGTGCCAGCAGTTCAACCTGGGACAGGGGCGGGTACGAGCAGTACTTC | CASSSTWDRGGYEQYF
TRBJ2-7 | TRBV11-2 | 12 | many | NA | TGTGCCAGCAGCTTAGAGGTACGGGAGCAGTACTTC | CASSLEVREQYF
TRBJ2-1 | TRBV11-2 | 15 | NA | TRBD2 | TGTGCCAGCAACCTGGGAGGGTCTTTCCTCAATGAGCAGTTCTTC | CASNLGGSFLNEQFF
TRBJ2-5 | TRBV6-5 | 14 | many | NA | TGTGCCAGCAGTTACTCCGGACAAAGAGAGACCCAGTACTTC | CASSYSGQRETQYF
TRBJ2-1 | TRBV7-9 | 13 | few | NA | TGTGCCAGCGGCGTTGAAGGGTACAATGAGCAGCTCTTC | CASGVEGYNEQLF
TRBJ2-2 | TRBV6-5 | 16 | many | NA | TGTGCCAGCAGTTATGTAGGGGAAATGGACACCGGGGAGCTGTTTTTT | CASSYVGEMDTGELFF
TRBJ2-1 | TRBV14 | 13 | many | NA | TGTGCCAGCAGCCAGAGAATTCTACCTGAGCAGTTCTTC | CASSQRILPEQFF
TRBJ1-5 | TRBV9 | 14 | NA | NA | TGTGCCAGCAGCGTAGAACAGGAAGGAAAGCCCCAGCATTTT | CASSVEQEGKPQHF
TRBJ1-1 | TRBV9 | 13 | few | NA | TGTGCCAGCAGCGTATGGGACAACACTGAAGCTTTCTTT | CASSVWDNTEAFF
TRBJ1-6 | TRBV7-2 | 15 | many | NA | TGTGCCAGCAGCTTCGACGGCCGGTATAATTCACCCCTCCACTTT | CASSFDGRYNSPLHF
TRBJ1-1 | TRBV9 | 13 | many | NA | TGTGCCAGCAGCTCCCCGGGAGGCACTGAAGCTTTCTTT | CASSSPGGTEAFF
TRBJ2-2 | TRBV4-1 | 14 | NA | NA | TGCGCCAGTCGAGCATCCCGGGGGTCCGGGGAGCTGTTTTTT | CASRASRGSGELFF
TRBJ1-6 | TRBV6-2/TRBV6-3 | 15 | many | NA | TGTGCCAGTGCGCCCCCACAGGGACTGGCGTCACCCCTCCACTTT | CASAPPQGLASPLHF
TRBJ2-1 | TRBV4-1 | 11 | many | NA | TGCGCCAGCAGCCGCCATAATGAGCAGTTCTTC | CASSRHNEQFF
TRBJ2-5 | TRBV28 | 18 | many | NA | TGTGCCAGCAGTTCTCGCAGGGGGTCCCTAGTGGAGGGAAAGACCCAGTACTTC | CASSSRRGSLVEGKTQYF
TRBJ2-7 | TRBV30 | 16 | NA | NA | TGTGCCTGGAGGCGGGCCTCAATCGAATCGGGCTACGAGCAGTACTTC | CAWRRASIESGYEQYF
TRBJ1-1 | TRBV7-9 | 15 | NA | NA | TGTGCCAGCAGCTTGGAGGTTTGGGTGAACACTGAAGCTTTCTTT | CASSLEVWVNTEAFF
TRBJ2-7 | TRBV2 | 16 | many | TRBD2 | TGTGCCAGCCACAATGGGCCGGGACTAGCGGACTACGAGCAGTACTTC | CASHNGPGLADYEQYF